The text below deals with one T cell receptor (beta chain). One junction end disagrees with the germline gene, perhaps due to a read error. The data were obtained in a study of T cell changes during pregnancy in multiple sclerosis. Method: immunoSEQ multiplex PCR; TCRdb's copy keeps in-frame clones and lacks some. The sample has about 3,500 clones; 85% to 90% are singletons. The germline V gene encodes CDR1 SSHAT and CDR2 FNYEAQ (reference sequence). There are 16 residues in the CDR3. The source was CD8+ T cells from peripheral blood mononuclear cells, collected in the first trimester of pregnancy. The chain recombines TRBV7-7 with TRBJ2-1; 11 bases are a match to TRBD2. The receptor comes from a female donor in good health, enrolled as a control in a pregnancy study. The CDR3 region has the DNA TGTGCTAGCAGCCCCTCCCTAGCGGGGGGCCCCAATGAGCAGTTCTTC. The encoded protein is CASSPSLAGGPNEQFF.